This is a list of T cell receptor beta chains from one sample in a study of human T cells and chemical hapten exposure. TCRdb recomputed calls from the RACE reads with MiXCR, one row per CDR3 protein. The table lists roughly 120,000 distinct CDR3 sequences, 9.5% to 13% of them singletons. The sample here was whole blood, taken in connection with sensitization to the hapten diphenylcyclopropenone (DPC). These receptor sequences come from a woman aged 45-65 years with alopecia areata. Some clones in this sample may be carry-over from other donors' samples. CDR3s leave out the opening cysteine and the closing phenylalanine or tryptophan. Each record gives: CDR3 protein, V gene, J gene.

CDR3: ASSLGGVPRSTDTQY
V: TRBV11-3
J: TRBJ2-3

CDR3: ASSPTTLAYNEQF
V: TRBV6-2/TRBV6-3
J: TRBJ2-1

CDR3: ASTRGDLYEQY
V: TRBV12-3/TRBV12-4
J: TRBJ2-7

CDR3: ASSPRVSDTDTQY
V: TRBV12-3/TRBV12-4
J: TRBJ2-3

CDR3: ASSYPEMNTEAF
V: TRBV6-6
J: TRBJ1-1

CDR3: ASSPTASLAGGPEY
V: TRBV7-9
J: TRBJ2-3

CDR3: ASSLTSGRSEQY
V: TRBV7-6
J: TRBJ2-7

CDR3: ASGNTARGFQPQH
V: TRBV19
J: TRBJ1-5

CDR3: ASSLLYTEAF
V: TRBV3-1
J: TRBJ1-1

CDR3: ASSGTGGRADTQY
V: TRBV18
J: TRBJ2-3

CDR3: SVLAGAETQY
V: TRBV29-1
J: TRBJ2-5

CDR3: ASSQDDELAGGLNNEQF
V: TRBV4-1
J: TRBJ2-1

CDR3: AISQQLNTEAF
V: TRBV10-3
J: TRBJ1-1

CDR3: SVEEGVDQPQH
V: TRBV29-1
J: TRBJ1-5

CDR3: ASSLALGVAGSYNEQF
V: TRBV12-3/TRBV12-4
J: TRBJ2-1

CDR3: ASSRTEPNEKLF
V: TRBV2
J: TRBJ1-4

CDR3: ASSETPSNSPLH
V: TRBV10-1
J: TRBJ1-6

CDR3: ASSLGNRGSNQPQH
V: TRBV7-2
J: TRBJ1-5

CDR3: ASSLIRDSGNTIY
V: TRBV3-1
J: TRBJ1-3

CDR3: ASSQDHGARTEAF
V: TRBV3-1
J: TRBJ1-1

CDR3: ASSFYRLNTGELF
V: TRBV11-2
J: TRBJ2-2

CDR3: ASTPGTASSTEAF
V: TRBV28
J: TRBJ1-1

CDR3: ASSPGQGGVETQY
V: TRBV11-2
J: TRBJ2-5

CDR3: ASSLEVLYEQY
V: TRBV12-3/TRBV12-4
J: TRBJ2-7

CDR3: ASARGWDEQF
V: TRBV28
J: TRBJ2-1

CDR3: ASGNYGYT
V: TRBV11-2
J: TRBJ1-2

CDR3: ASSHRSRGGTDTQY
V: TRBV4-2
J: TRBJ2-3

CDR3: ASSQAGPDTEAF
V: TRBV4-3
J: TRBJ1-1

CDR3: ASSSTGQRLNEQF
V: TRBV28
J: TRBJ2-1

CDR3: ASQAEVTGELF
V: TRBV11-3
J: TRBJ2-2

CDR3: SSYRALDTEAF
V: TRBV29-1
J: TRBJ1-1

CDR3: SVPFESVGEQF
V: TRBV29-1
J: TRBJ2-1

CDR3: ASSPWDRNTEAF
V: TRBV28
J: TRBJ1-1

CDR3: ASSLQGIRLNTEAF
V: TRBV5-1
J: TRBJ1-1

CDR3: ASSRQGAPYNEQF
V: TRBV6-5
J: TRBJ2-1

CDR3: ASSQSQPGTQY
V: TRBV4-3
J: TRBJ2-5

CDR3: ASSSPGTVTYEQY
V: TRBV28
J: TRBJ2-7

CDR3: ASSYTPRGTRRADTQY
V: TRBV6-2/TRBV6-3
J: TRBJ2-3

CDR3: SVVLSGGRGTEAF
V: TRBV29-1
J: TRBJ1-1

CDR3: ASSYSWQGSMNTEAF
V: TRBV6-6
J: TRBJ1-1

CDR3: ASIAARGFNYGYT
V: TRBV2
J: TRBJ1-2

CDR3: ASSRGQNTGELF
V: TRBV18
J: TRBJ2-2

CDR3: SVAGTGGVLRQY
V: TRBV29-1
J: TRBJ2-5

CDR3: ASSRSGLEVDEQF
V: TRBV5-6
J: TRBJ2-1

CDR3: SARESWETQY
V: TRBV20-1
J: TRBJ2-5

CDR3: ASSQGGEQF
V: TRBV12-3/TRBV12-4
J: TRBJ2-1

CDR3: ASSPRGPQDEQF
V: TRBV3-1
J: TRBJ2-1

CDR3: ASSLFRVAGGKKSSYNEQF
V: TRBV7-2
J: TRBJ2-1

CDR3: AISERGPDRGDEQY
V: TRBV10-3
J: TRBJ2-7

CDR3: SARKGIANTGELF
V: TRBV20-1
J: TRBJ2-2

CDR3: ASSLVGDTQY
V: TRBV7-2
J: TRBJ2-3

CDR3: ASSHPPGQYGYEQY
V: TRBV6-2/TRBV6-3
J: TRBJ2-7

CDR3: ASRPGQRDYGYT
V: TRBV28
J: TRBJ1-2

CDR3: ASSLQGNSPLH
V: TRBV6-2/TRBV6-3
J: TRBJ1-6

CDR3: ASSERFSRAADTQY
V: TRBV6-1
J: TRBJ2-3

CDR3: ASSLYEGNQNIQY
V: TRBV7-2
J: TRBJ2-4

CDR3: SVGPGRMGYNEQF
V: TRBV29-1
J: TRBJ2-1